These 27 T cell receptor beta chains originate from one sample sequenced in a study of CD8 T cells in Susac syndrome (dated by TCRdb to the late 2010s). Library preparation used the immunoSEQ multiplex PCR assay. RNA was extracted using the RNeasy kit, and about 0.45 to 1 microgram was reverse transcribed with random hexamers. TCRdb handled the public reads itself, with Q25 trimming in fastp and clone calling in MiXCR, and kept productive beta chains. Every distinct CDR3 protein forms one entry, paired with its most common genes and DNA. The sample table records 400,000 or so distinct CDR3 sequences; around 83% of these occur just once. Approximately 0.12% of the sample rests with the top ten. The specimen was CD8+ T cells from PBMCs. These receptor sequences come from a human donor with multiple sclerosis.

V gene TRBV20-1 combines with J gene TRBJ2-7, with 9 bases aligning to TRBD2. Germline CDR1 is DFQATT and CDR2 is SNEGSKA (reference sequence). CDR3 length: 15 amino acids. V shed 2 bases and J 7 bases; nucleotides not matched to a gene: 12. CDR3 nucleotide sequence: TGCAGTGCTAGACCGACTAGCGGTTACCCTTGGGAGCAGTACTTC. This encodes CSARPTSGYPWEQYF.

The chain recombines TRBV10-3 with TRBJ2-7; 7 bases are shared with TRBD1. The V gene end was trimmed by 9 bases and the J gene end by 0 bases; junction bases not matched to a gene: 11. Per germline, CDR1 ENHRY and CDR2 SYGVKD. This CDR3 contains 15 residues. DNA of the CDR3: TGTGCCATTACACCGGGACAGTCTGTCTCCTACGAGCAGTACTTC. It is translated as CAITPGQSVSYEQYF.

The chain uses TRBV18 and TRBJ2-2, with unresolved D. The ends were cut back, 2 bases at V and 4 bases at J, with 14 bases in the middle. The CDR3 is 16 amino acids. Germline CDR1 and CDR2: KGHSH and LQKENI. CDR3 nucleotide sequence: TGTGCCAGCTCACCAACTACAGCCTCGGGCACCGGGGAGCTGTTTTTT. Residues: CASSPTTASGTGELFF. Looking up the rest from reference TRBV18 and TRBJ2-2 gives the full variable domain: NAGVMQNPRHLVRRRGQEARLRCSPMKGHSHVYWYRQLPEEGLKFMVYLQKENIIDESGMPKERFSAEFPKEGPSILRIQQVVRGDSAAYFCASSPTTASGTGELFFGEGSRLTVL.

The V and J genes are TRBV3-1 and TRBJ2-7; TRBD2 agrees at 9 bases. With 1 base clipped from V and 2 bases from J, the junction kept 12 bases outside the gene matches. From germline, CDR1 is LGHDT and CDR2 YNNKEL (reference sequence). There are 18 residues in the CDR3. CDR3 residues: CASSQGLAGLPLTYEQYF. The CDR3 DNA reads as TGTGCCAGCAGCCAAGGTCTAGCGGGGTTACCCTTAACCTACGAGCAGTACTTC.

The J gene is TRBJ1-1, the V gene TRBV5-1; a weak D match, TRBD1 (5 bases). Germline CDR1 reads SGHRS; CDR2 reads YFSETQ. This CDR3 is 15 amino acids long. V gave up 4 bases and J gave up 4 bases, with 17 bases separating them. Here the CDR3 reads CASSLAQGWGTEAFF. Here the CDR3 DNA reads TGCGCCAGCAGCCTTGCCCAGGGATGGGGCACTGAAGCTTTCTTT. Full variable domain (remainder filled in from reference TRBV5-1 and TRBJ1-1): KAGVTQTPRYLIKTRGQQVTLSCSPISGHRSVSWYQQTPGQGLQFLFEYFSETQRNKGNFPGRFSGRQFSNSRSEMNVSTLELGDSALYLCASSLAQGWGTEAFFGQGTRLTVV.

This clonotype is a singleton in its sample. No conserved phenylalanine or tryptophan ends this CDR3, so it is likely a read error. The chain couples TRBV27 to TRBJ2-4; 7 bases are a match to TRBD2. Germline V gene lookup returns CDR1 MNHEY and CDR2 SMNVEV (reference sequence). The ends lost 3 bases at V and 6 bases at J; junction bases unmatched: 5. The CDR3 totals 14 residues. The DNA for the CDR3 is TGTGCCAGCAGTTTTGATACGGGAGGAAACATTCAGTACCTC. It encodes CASSFDTGGNIQYL.

On this clonotype itself: The DNA is omitted, as the CDR3 cannot be located on it reliably, and the CDR3 follows TCRdb's listing. The rearrangement joins TRBV19 to TRBJ1-2; TRBD1, as called in the table, went unchecked against the DNA. 16 amino acids form the CDR3, both terminal residues included. Germline lookup yields CDR1 LNHDA and CDR2 SQIVND (reference sequence). The CDR3 region is CASSMQVSGQGYGYTF.

The count of this clonotype is one. One end of the junction varies from germline; a read error may be responsible. The chain employs TRBV11-2 and TRBJ2-1, with D maybe TRBD2 (6 bases). The CDR3 loop spans 15 amino acids. Germline assignment: CDR1 SGHAT and CDR2 FQNNGV. CDR3 sequence reads: CTSNDWGDGYNEQFF. DNA for the CDR3: TGTACCAGCAACGATTGGGGGGACGGGTACAATGAGCAGTTCTTC.

The rearrangement uses TRBV20-1 and TRBJ2-5, with 8 bases lining up with TRBD1. This CDR3 is built from 14 residues. V trimming: 6 bases; J trimming: 0 bases; junction bases outside the gene matches: 6. The V gene's germline CDR1 is DFQATT and CDR2 SNEGSKA (reference sequence). CDR3 nucleotides: TGCAGTGCCCGGACAGGGCCGTACCAAGAGACCCAGTACTTC. This sequence encodes CSARTGPYQETQYF.

This clonotype was recorded a few times. The V gene is TRBV20-1, the J gene TRBJ2-7; 10 bases agree with TRBD2. Per the germline V gene, CDR1 is DFQATT and CDR2 is SNEGSKA (reference sequence). This CDR3 has 21 amino acids. Germline trimming cut 3 bases from V and 0 bases from J; bases unmatched to any gene: 23. The CDR3, as DNA: TGCAGTGCTAGGGAAACTACCGGGACTAGCGTGAATCACCTTAGCTCCTACGAGCAGTACTTC. It yields the protein CSARETTGTSVNHLSSYEQYF.

The V gene is TRBV6-5, the J gene TRBJ2-7; tentatively, D is TRBD2 (6 bases). Between the trimmed V and J ends, which lost 0 bases and 7 bases, there was a span of 13 bases. The germline CDR1 and CDR2 sequences are MNHEY and SVGAGI. The CDR3 is made up of 14 amino acids. CDR3 coding DNA: TGTGCCAGCAGTTACTCACCGGGAGCTGGAGAGCAGTACTTC. It is translated as CASSYSPGAGEQYF.

The chain employs TRBV20-1 and TRBJ2-1; the match to TRBD1 covers 12 bases. CDR1 DFQATT and CDR2 SNEGSKA come from the germline V gene (reference sequence). The CDR3 contains 17 residues. The V segment lost 0 bases and the J segment 7 bases; nucleotides outside the gene matches: 10. CDR3 DNA: TGCAGTGCTAGAGATAGATTCGGGGACAGGGGGCGGAATGAGCAGTTCTTC. Encoded protein: CSARDRFGDRGRNEQFF.

The V gene is TRBV20-1, the J gene TRBJ1-1, with TRBD1 matching over 7 bases. The CDR3 is 15 residues long. V trimming: 1 base; J trimming: 2 bases; junction bases outside the gene matches: 7. Germline CDR1 and CDR2: DFQATT and SNEGSKA (reference sequence). The CDR3 coding sequence is TGCAGTGCTAGAGGGGGGACAGACATTAACACTGAAGCTTTCTTT. Its translation: CSARGGTDINTEAFF.

V usage is TRBV6-5 and J usage is TRBJ2-3; 7 nucleotides match TRBD1. This CDR3 contains 16 residues. The J segment lost 1 base and the V segment lost 4 bases, leaving 8 bases of the junction unmatched. Germline loops: CDR1 MNHEY, CDR2 SVGAGI. The CDR3 nucleotides are TGTGCCAGCAGTTCCGTGTTAGACAGGGGCACAGATACGCAGTATTTT. Its protein is CASSSVLDRGTDTQYF.

CDR3 nucleotide sequence: TGTGCTTCCAGGGCCCTGGGGGAAGATGGCTACACCTTC. The encoded protein is CASRALGEDGYTF. V is TRBV6-1 and J is TRBJ1-2; tentative D call: TRBD1 (5 bases). The germline gives CDR1 MNHNS, CDR2 SASEGT. The CDR3 extends over 13 amino acids.

The chain joins TRBV7-9 to TRBJ1-6; D gene ambiguous. This CDR3 contains 13 residues. V lost 8 bases, J lost 7 bases, and 12 bases lay in between. Germline-derived CDR1 and CDR2 are SEHNR and FQNEAQ (reference sequence). CDR3 coding DNA: TGTGCCAGCGGAGAGCCATCAAATTCACCCCTCCACTTT. Translating gives CASGEPSNSPLHF.

This chain connects TRBV5-1 to TRBJ1-2; 9 nucleotides match TRBD1. The CDR3 spans 17 residues. Germline lookup yields CDR1 SGHRS and CDR2 YFSETQ. J lost 3 bases, V lost 4 bases, and 13 bases had no gene match. The CDR3 is CASSLGSDRGVDYGYTF. In DNA, the CDR3 is TGCGCCAGCAGCCTTGGAAGTGACAGGGGGGTCGACTATGGCTACACCTTC.

In this sample, this clonotype turned up a few times. This chain uses TRBV30 with TRBJ1-1; 7 positions agree with TRBD1. Per the germline V gene, CDR1 is GTSNPN and CDR2 is SVGIG (reference sequence). CDR3 length equals 13 residues. Trimming at V came to 0 bases and at J to 5 bases, leaving 3 bases not matched to a gene. CDR3 nucleotide sequence: TGTGCCTGGAGTGTACAGGGGAGGACTGAAGCTTTCTTT. Its protein product is CAWSVQGRTEAFF.

The chain links TRBV10-2 to TRBJ1-1; perhaps TRBD1 as D (6 bases). Germline V gene data show CDR1 as WSHSY and CDR2 as SAAADI. Trimming left V 3 bases short and J 3 bases short, with 11 bases between. The CDR3 contains 14 residues. CDR3 in amino acids: CASSEPRTDTEAFF. The CDR3 DNA reads as TGCGCCAGCAGTGAACCACGGACAGACACTGAAGCTTTCTTT.

This sequence joins TRBV11-2 and TRBJ2-1; 9 bases line up with TRBD1. The CDR3 is 20 residues long. Losses at the gene ends were 8 bases for V and 2 bases for J; bases not matched to a gene: 22. Germline CDR1 reads SGHAT; CDR2 reads FQNNGV. The CDR3 region is CASATITGTGMGNTYNEQFF. The CDR3 nucleotides read TGTGCCAGCGCTACAATTACCGGGACAGGGATGGGAAATACCTACAATGAGCAGTTCTTC. Drawing the rest from reference TRBV11-2 and TRBJ2-1, the complete variable domain is EAGVAQSPRYKIIEKRQSVAFWCNPISGHATLYWYQQILGQGPKLLIQFQNNGVVDDSQLPKDRFSAERLKGVDSTLKIQPAKLEDSAVYLCASATITGTGMGNTYNEQFFGPGTRLTVL.

This chain uses TRBV5-5 with TRBJ1-1, with D possibly TRBD1 on 5 matching bases. Trimming left V 0 bases short and J 7 bases short, with 13 bases between. Germline CDR1 and CDR2: SGHKS and YYEKEE (reference sequence). There are 14 residues in the CDR3. CDR3 sequence: CASSLGQGDLEAFF. The CDR3 DNA reads as TGTGCCAGCAGCTTGGGGCAGGGTGATCTTGAAGCTTTCTTT.

The chain recombines TRBV2 with TRBJ2-1; a possible D gene is TRBD1 (7 bases). V was clipped by 8 bases and J by 1 base, with 18 bases between them. The CDR3 has 16 amino acids. Germline CDR1 SNHLY, CDR2 FYNNEI. The CDR3 sequence: CASLGGGKGSYNEQFF. The CDR3 DNA is TGTGCCAGCCTAGGGGGCGGGAAGGGTTCCTACAATGAGCAGTTCTTC.

This chain uses TRBV3-1 with TRBJ2-5; TRBD2 matches at 8 bases. The V gene's germline CDR1 is LGHDT and CDR2 YNNKEL (reference sequence). V shed 1 base, J shed 4 bases, and the junction held 5 bases outside the gene matches. The CDR3 sequence is 15 residues long. CDR3 residues: CASSQAGGASETQYF. CDR3 nucleotides: TGTGCCAGCAGCCAAGCCGGGGGGGCCTCAGAGACCCAGTACTTC.

The chain recombines TRBV30 with TRBJ1-3, with 8 bases matching TRBD1. The germline V gene has CDR1 GTSNPN and CDR2 SVGIG (reference sequence). V trimming: 4 bases; J trimming: 0 bases; junction bases outside the gene matches: 5. The CDR3 extends over 15 amino acids. The CDR3 loop is CAWTRDRSSGNTIYF. In DNA, the CDR3 is TGTGCCTGGACCCGGGACAGGAGCTCTGGAAACACCATATATTTT.

DNA of the CDR3: TGTGCCAGCAGTTCAGTACAGGGGGCGGGAAAAGGCTACACCTTC. Translated: CASSSVQGAGKGYTF. The V gene is TRBV27, the J gene TRBJ1-2, with 9 bases that match TRBD1. V was clipped by 4 bases and J by 8 bases; unmatched bases: 11. The CDR3 sequence is 15 residues long. CDR1 is MNHEY and CDR2 is SMNVEV in the germline V gene (reference sequence).

This chain links TRBV7-6 with TRBJ1-1; D unclear. Trimming took off 1 base at V and 1 base at J, with 10 bases between the two ends. Looked up from germline, CDR1 is SGHVS and CDR2 is FNYEAQ. This CDR3 region has 15 residues. The DNA for the CDR3 is TGTGCCAGCAGCTTAGTTTCAGGCCGGAACACTGAAGCTTTCTTT. This codes for CASSLVSGRNTEAFF.

CDR3: CSARDLLEGLRGANEKLFF. The CDR3 DNA follows: TGCAGTGCTAGAGATCTTCTAGAGGGGCTTCGTGGGGCTAATGAAAAACTGTTTTTT. The genes are TRBV20-1 and TRBJ1-4, with D maybe TRBD1 (5 bases). Germline values: CDR1 DFQATT, CDR2 SNEGSKA (reference sequence). CDR3 length: 19 residues. The germline V and J ends were trimmed by 0 bases and 3 bases, with 23 bases remaining between them.